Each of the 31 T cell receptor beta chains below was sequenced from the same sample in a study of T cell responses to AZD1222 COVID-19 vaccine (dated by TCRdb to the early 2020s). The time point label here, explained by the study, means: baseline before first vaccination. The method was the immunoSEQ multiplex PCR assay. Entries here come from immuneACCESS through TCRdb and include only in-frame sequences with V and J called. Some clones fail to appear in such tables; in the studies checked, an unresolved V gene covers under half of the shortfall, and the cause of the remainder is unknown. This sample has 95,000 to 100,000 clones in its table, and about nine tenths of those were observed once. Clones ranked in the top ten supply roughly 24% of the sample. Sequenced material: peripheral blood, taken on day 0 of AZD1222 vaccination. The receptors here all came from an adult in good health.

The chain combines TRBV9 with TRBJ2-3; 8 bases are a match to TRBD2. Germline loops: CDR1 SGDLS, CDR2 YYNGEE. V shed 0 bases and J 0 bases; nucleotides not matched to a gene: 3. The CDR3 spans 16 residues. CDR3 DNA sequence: TGTGCCAGCAGCGTAGGGGCTAGCGGGAGCACAGATACGCAGTATTTT. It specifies CASSVGASGSTDTQYF.

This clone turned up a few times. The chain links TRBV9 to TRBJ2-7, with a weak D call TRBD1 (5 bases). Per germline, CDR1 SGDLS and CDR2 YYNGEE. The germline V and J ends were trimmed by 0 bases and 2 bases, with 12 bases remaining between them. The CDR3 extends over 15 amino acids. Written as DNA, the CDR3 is TGTGCCAGCAGCGTAGATTCAGGGCCACCCTACGAGCAGTACTTC. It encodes CASSVDSGPPYEQYF.

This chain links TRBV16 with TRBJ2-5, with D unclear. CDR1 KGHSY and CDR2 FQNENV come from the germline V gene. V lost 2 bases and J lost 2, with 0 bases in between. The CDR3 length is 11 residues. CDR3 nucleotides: TGTGCCAGCAGCCAACAAGAGACCCAGTACTTC. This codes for CASSQQETQYF.

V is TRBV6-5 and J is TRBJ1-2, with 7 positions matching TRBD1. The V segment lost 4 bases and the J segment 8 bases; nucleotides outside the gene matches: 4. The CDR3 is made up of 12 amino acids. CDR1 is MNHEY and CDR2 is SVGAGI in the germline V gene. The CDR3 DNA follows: TGTGCCAGCAGTTCGGGGACAGTAGGCTACACCTTC. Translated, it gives CASSSGTVGYTF.

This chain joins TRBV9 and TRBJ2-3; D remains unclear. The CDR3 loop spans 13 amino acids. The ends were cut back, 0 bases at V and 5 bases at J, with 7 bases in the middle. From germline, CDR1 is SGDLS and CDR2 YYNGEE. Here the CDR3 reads CASSVVSGDTQYF. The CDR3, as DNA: TGTGCCAGCAGCGTAGTCTCTGGAGATACGCAGTATTTT.

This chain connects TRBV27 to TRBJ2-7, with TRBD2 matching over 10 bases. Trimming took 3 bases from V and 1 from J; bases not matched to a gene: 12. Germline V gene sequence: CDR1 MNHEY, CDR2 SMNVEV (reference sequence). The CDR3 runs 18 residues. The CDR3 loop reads CASSFGAPLAGGSYEQYF. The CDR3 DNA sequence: TGTGCCAGCAGTTTTGGGGCCCCATTAGCGGGAGGTTCCTACGAGCAGTACTTC.

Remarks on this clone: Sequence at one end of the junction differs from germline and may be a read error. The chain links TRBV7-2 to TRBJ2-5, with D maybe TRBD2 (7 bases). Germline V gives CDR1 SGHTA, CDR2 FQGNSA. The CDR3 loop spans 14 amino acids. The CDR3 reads CASTLGGDQETQYF. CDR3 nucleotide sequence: TGTGCCAGCACCTTAGGGGGGGACCAAGAGACCCAGTACTTC.

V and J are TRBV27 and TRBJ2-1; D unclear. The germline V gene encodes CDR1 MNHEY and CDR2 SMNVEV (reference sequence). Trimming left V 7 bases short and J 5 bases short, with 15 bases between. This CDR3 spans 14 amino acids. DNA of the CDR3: TGTGCCAGCATGACTGGATATCTCCACAATGAGCAGTTCTTC. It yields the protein CASMTGYLHNEQFF.

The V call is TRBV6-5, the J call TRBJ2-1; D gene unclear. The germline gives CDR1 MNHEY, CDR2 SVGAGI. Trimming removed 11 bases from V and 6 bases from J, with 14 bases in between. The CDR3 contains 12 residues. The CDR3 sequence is CAVLSGRNEQFF. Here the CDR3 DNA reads TGTGCCGTCCTCTCGGGCCGCAATGAGCAGTTCTTC.

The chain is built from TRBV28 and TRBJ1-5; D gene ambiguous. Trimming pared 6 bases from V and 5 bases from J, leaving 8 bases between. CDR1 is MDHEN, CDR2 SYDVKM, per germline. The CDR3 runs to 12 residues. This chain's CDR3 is CASSQGHQPQHF. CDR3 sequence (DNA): TGTGCCAGCAGCCAAGGGCATCAGCCCCAGCATTTT.

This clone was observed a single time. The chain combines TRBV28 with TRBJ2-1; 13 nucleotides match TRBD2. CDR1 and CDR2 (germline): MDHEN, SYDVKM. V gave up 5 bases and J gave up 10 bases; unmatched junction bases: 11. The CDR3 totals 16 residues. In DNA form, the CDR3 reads TGTGCCAGCAGTATCCCCGGGACTAGCGGGATGTCGGAGCAGTTCTTC. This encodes CASSIPGTSGMSEQFF.

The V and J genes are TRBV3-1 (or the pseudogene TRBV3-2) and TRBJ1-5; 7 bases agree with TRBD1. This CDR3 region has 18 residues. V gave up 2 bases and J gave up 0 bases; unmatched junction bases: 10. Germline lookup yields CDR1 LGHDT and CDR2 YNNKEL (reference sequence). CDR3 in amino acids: CASSQWGTGDHSNQPQHF. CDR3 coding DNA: TGTGCCAGCAGCCAATGGGGAACAGGGGACCATAGCAATCAGCCCCAGCATTTT.

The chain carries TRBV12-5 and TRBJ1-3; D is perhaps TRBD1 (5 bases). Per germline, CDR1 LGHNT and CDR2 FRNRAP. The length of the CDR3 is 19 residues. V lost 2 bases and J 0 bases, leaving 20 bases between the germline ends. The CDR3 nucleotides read TGTGCTAGTGGTTTGTTACTTGGGGGGACGGGGTACTCTGGAAACACCATATATTTT. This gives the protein CASGLLLGGTGYSGNTIYF.

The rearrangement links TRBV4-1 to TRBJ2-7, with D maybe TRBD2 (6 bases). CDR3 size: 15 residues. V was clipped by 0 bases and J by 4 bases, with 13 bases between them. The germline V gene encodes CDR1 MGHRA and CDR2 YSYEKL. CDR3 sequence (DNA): TGCGCCAGCAGCCAAGATCGGGGGTCGGATTACGAGCAGTACTTC. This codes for CASSQDRGSDYEQYF.

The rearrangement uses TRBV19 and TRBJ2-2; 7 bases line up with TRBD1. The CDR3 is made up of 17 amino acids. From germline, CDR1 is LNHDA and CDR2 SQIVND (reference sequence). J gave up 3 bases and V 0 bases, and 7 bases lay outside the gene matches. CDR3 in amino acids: CASSIDGGTVYTGELFF. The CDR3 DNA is TGTGCCAGTAGTATAGATGGTGGGACAGTTTACACCGGGGAGCTGTTTTTT.

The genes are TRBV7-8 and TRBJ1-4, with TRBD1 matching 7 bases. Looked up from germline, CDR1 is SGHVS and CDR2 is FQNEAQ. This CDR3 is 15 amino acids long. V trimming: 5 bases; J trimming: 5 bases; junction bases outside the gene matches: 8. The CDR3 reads CASSRYMGQNEKLFF. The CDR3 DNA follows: TGTGCCAGCAGCCGCTACATGGGACAGAATGAAAAACTGTTTTTT. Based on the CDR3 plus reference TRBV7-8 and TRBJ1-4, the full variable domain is GAGVSQSPRYKVAKRGQDVALRCDPISGHVSLFWYQQALGQGPEFLTYFQNEAQLDKSGLPSDRFFAERPEGSVSTLKIQRTQQEDSAVYLCASSRYMGQNEKLFFGSGTQLSVL.

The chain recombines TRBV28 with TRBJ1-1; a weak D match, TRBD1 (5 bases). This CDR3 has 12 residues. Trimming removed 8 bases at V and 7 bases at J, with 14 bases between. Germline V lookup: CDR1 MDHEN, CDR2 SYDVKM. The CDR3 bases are TGTGCCAGCGGGGCGCAACCAGATGAAGCTTTCTTT. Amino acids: CASGAQPDEAFF.

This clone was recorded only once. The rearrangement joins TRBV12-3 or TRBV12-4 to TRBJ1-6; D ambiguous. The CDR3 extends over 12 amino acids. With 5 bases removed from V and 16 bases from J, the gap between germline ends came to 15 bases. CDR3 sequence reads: CASSPRGEVLHF. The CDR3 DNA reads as TGTGCCAGCAGTCCTCGCGGGGAGGTACTCCACTTT.

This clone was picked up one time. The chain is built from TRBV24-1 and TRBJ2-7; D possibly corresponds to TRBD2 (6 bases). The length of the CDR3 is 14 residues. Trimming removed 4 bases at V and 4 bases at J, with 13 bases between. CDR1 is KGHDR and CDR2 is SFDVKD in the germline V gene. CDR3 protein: CATSESGARYEQYF. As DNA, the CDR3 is TGTGCCACCAGTGAATCGGGAGCGAGATACGAGCAGTACTTC.

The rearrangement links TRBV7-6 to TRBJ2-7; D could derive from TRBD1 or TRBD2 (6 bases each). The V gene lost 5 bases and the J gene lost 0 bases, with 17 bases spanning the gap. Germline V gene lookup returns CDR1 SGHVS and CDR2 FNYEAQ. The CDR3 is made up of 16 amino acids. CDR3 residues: CASSRGGGMGSYEQYF. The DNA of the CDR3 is TGTGCCAGCAGCCGAGGAGGGGGGATGGGCTCCTACGAGCAGTACTTC.

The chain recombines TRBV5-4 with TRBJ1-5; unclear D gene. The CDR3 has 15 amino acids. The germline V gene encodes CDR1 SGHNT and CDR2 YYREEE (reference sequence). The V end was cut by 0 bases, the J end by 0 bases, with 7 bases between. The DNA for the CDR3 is TGTGCCAGCAGCTTGGGGATACATAGCAATCAGCCCCAGCATTTT. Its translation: CASSLGIHSNQPQHF. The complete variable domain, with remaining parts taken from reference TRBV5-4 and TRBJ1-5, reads ETGVTQSPTHLIKTRGQQVTLRCSSQSGHNTVSWYQQALGQGPQFIFQYYREEENGRGNFPPRFSGLQFPNYSSELNVNALELDDSALYLCASSLGIHSNQPQHFGDGTRLSIL.

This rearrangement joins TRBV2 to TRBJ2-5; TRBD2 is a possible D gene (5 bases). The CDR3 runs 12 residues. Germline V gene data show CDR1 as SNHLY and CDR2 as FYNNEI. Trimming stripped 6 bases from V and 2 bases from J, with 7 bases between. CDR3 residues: CASRREQETQYF. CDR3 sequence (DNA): TGTGCCAGCAGGAGGGAGCAAGAGACCCAGTACTTC.

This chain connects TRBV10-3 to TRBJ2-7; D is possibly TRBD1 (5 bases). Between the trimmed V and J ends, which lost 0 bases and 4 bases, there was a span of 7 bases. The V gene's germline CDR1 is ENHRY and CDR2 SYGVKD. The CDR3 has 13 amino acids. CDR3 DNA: TGTGCCATCAGTGAGTCAGGGGTGTACGAGCAGTACTTC. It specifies CAISESGVYEQYF.

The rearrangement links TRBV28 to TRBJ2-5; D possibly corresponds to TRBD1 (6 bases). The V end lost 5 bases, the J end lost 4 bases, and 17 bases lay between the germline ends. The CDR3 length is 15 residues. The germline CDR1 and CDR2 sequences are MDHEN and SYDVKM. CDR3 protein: CASSASTGPRETQYF. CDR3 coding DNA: TGTGCCAGCAGTGCCTCGACAGGCCCAAGAGAGACCCAGTACTTC.

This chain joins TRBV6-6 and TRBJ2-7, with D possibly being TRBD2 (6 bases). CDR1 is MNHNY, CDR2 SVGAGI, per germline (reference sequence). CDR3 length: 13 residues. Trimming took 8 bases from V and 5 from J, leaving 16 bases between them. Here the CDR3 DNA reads TGTGCCAGCTGCCGGCAGGGAGGTAACGAGCAGTACTTC. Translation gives CASCRQGGNEQYF.

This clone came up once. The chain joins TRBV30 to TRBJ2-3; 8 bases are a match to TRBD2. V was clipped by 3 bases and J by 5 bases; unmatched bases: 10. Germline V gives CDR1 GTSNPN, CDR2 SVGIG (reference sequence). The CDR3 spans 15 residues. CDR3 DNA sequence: TGTGCCTGGAGCGGGGGGGACAAATCTCGAGATACGCAGTATTTT. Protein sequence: CAWSGGDKSRDTQYF. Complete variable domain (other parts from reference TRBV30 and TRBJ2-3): SQTIHQWPATLVQPVGSPLSLECTVEGTSNPNLYWYRQAAGRGLQLLFYSVGIGQISSEVPQNLSASRPQDRQFILSSKKLLLSDSGFYLCAWSGGDKSRDTQYFGPGTRLTVL.

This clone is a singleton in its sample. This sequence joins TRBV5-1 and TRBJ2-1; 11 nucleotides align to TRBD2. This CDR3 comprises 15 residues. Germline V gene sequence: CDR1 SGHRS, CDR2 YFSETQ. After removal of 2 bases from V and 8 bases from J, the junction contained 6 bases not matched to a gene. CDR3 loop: CASSFRTSGSHEQFF. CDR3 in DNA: TGCGCCAGCAGCTTTAGAACTAGCGGGAGTCATGAGCAGTTCTTC. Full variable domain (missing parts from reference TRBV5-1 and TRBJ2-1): KAGVTQTPRYLIKTRGQQVTLSCSPISGHRSVSWYQQTPGQGLQFLFEYFSETQRNKGNFPGRFSGRQFSNSRSEMNVSTLELGDSALYLCASSFRTSGSHEQFFGPGTRLTVL.

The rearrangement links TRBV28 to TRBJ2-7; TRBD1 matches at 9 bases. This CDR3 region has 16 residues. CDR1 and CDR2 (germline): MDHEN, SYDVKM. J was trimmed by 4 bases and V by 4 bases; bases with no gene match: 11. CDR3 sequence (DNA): TGTGCCAGCAGTTCCCCCCGCCGACAGGGGGAATACGAGCAGTACTTC. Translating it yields CASSSPRRQGEYEQYF.

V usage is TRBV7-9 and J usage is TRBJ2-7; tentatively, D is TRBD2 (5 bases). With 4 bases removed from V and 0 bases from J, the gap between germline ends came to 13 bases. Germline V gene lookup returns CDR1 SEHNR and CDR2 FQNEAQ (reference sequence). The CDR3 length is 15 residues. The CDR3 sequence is CASSSQRESSYEQYF. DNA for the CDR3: TGTGCCAGCAGCTCCCAAAGGGAGAGCTCCTACGAGCAGTACTTC. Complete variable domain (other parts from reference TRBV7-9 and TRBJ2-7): DTGVSQNPRHKITKRGQNVTFRCDPISEHNRLYWYRQTLGQGPEFLTYFQNEAQLEKSRLLSDRFSAERPKGSFSTLEIQRTEQGDSAMYLCASSSQRESSYEQYFGPGTRLTVT.

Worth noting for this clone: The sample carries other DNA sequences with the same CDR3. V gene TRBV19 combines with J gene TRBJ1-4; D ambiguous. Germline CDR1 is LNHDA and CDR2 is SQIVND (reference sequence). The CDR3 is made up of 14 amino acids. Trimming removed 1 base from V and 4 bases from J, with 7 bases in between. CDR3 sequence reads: CASSIGPGNEKLFF. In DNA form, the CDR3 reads TGTGCCAGTAGTATAGGGCCTGGTAATGAAAAACTGTTTTTT.

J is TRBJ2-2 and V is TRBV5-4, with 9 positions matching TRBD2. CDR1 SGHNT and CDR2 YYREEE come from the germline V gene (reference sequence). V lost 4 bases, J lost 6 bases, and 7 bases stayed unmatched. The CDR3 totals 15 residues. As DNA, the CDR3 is TGTGCCAGCAGCCGGCCGCAGCGGGAGGCCGGGGAGCTGTTTTTT. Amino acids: CASSRPQREAGELFF. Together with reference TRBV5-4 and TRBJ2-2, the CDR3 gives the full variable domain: ETGVTQSPTHLIKTRGQQVTLRCSSQSGHNTVSWYQQALGQGPQFIFQYYREEENGRGNFPPRFSGLQFPNYSSELNVNALELDDSALYLCASSRPQREAGELFFGEGSRLTVL.